This T cell receptor beta chain derives from a study of blood T cell repertoires in COVID-19. Overall study context: PBMCs, B-cell-depleted T cells, or T cells were the source of the cDNA or gDNA that made up the material.

After removal of 9 bases from V and 7 bases from J, the junction contained 8 bases not matched to a gene. The CDR3 has 12 residues. Looked up from germline, CDR1 is MNHEY and CDR2 is SVGAGI. Only in-frame clones appear in the TCRdb table, and some are missing; sequencing was by immunoSEQ multiplex PCR. The table lists approximately 300,000 clones, about nine tenths of them singletons. Ages ranged from about 18 to 100 years, with residence in under 25 US areas. Clinical history as reported by participants underpinned cohort assignment. Cohort 3 recovery required two negative PCRs, clearance, or symptom resolution.

Material: PBMCs or T cells enriched from blood (not recorded which). V is TRBV6-5 and J is TRBJ2-7; 8 bases fit TRBD1. The source of this sequence is a man aged 55 to 70 who had recovered from COVID-19. CDR3 bases: TGTGCCAGTGGGCAGGGGGCCGGAGAGCAGTACTTC. It yields the protein CASGQGAGEQYF.